This T cell receptor (beta chain) is from a study of T cells after yellow fever vaccination. This CDR3 has 17 amino acids. Trimming shortened V by 0 bases and J by 0 bases, and 13 bases separated the two germline ends. Germline CDR1 is SGHKS and CDR2 is YYEKEE (reference sequence). TCRdb reprocessed the 5' RACE reads via MiXCR and lists one record per CDR3 protein. This table has 500,000 to 650,000 distinct CDR3 sequences, roughly a sixth appearing once. Points on this clonotype: The antigen is undetermined.

Study observations and caveats: Subsequent booster samples again held most clones from primary vaccination (96% CD4, about 90% CD8).

The material sequenced was PBMCs, taken 4 to 5 days after the first yellow fever vaccination. This receptor was identified in a man between 18 and 35 years old who received the YFV17D yellow fever vaccine. This chain uses TRBV5-5 with TRBJ2-1; D is perhaps TRBD2 (5 bases). CDR3 sequence: CASSLVRGSSSYNEQFF. CDR3 DNA sequence: TGTGCCAGCAGCTTGGTTCGGGGATCGAGCTCCTACAATGAGCAGTTCTTC.